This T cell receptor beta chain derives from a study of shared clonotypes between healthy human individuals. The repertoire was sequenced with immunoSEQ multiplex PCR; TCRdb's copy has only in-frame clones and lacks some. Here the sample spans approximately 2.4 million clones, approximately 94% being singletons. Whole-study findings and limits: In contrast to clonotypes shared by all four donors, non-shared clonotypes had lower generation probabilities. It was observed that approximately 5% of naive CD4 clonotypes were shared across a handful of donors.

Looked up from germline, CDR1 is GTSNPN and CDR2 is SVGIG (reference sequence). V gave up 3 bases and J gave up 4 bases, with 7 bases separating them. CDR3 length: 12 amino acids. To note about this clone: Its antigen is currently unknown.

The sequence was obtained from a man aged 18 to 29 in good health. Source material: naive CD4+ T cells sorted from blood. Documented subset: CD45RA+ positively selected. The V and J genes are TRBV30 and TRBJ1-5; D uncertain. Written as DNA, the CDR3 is TGTGCCTGGAGCACCCCGAATCAGCCCCAGCATTTT. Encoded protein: CAWSTPNQPQHF.